Shown below are 19 T cell receptor beta chains from a single sample sequenced in a study of vaccination and CD4 T cells after COVID-19. As to treatment: roughly 10-day PBMC culture with coronavirus spike peptide pools or control peptides (ViraFEST assay). An Oncomine TCR Beta short-read assay was used to sequence the DNA from cultured CD4+ T cells. From the PCR reads, TCRdb called clonotypes with MiXCR, one entry per CDR3 protein. The sample shows some 11,000 distinct CDR3 sequences, around 67% of them seen only once. These receptors have no known antigen. Sequencing input: CD4+ T cells from blood, cultured in vitro. These receptors were taken from a human donor who had recovered from COVID-19.

The gene calls are TRBV20-1 and TRBJ1-2; D uncertain. Germline V gene sequence: CDR1 DFQATT, CDR2 SNEGSKA (reference sequence). V lost 5 bases and J lost 1, with 14 bases in between. The CDR3 contains 14 residues. This chain's CDR3 is CSAAPPDGNYGYTF. In nucleotides, the CDR3 is TGCAGTGCTGCACCTCCCGACGGTAACTATGGCTACACCTTC.

This clonotype showed up just a few times. The V call is TRBV6-1, the J call TRBJ2-7, with D hard to call. The germline CDR1 and CDR2 sequences are MNHNS and SASEGT. V lost 2 bases, J lost 6 bases, and 8 bases lay in between. The CDR3 sequence is 12 residues long. CDR3 region: CASSETPREQYF. The CDR3 nucleotides are TGTGCCAGCAGTGAAACGCCCCGCGAGCAGTACTTC.

V and J are TRBV7-2 and TRBJ2-2; no reliable D call. This CDR3 has 17 amino acids. V shed 1 base and J shed 0 bases, with 12 bases lying between them. Germline V lookup: CDR1 SGHTA, CDR2 FQGNSA. Here the CDR3 reads CASSLGTSTANTGELFF. The CDR3 bases are TGTGCCAGCAGCTTAGGGACCTCTACAGCGAACACCGGGGAGCTGTTTTTT.

The chain has TRBV11-1 and TRBJ2-2, with D perhaps TRBD1 or TRBD2 (5 bases each). From germline, CDR1 is SGHAT and CDR2 FQDESV (reference sequence). Trimming removed 2 bases from V and 4 bases from J, with 14 bases in between. CDR3 length equals 16 residues. The CDR3 protein is CASSLFPRGVTGELFF. The CDR3 bases are TGTGCCAGCAGCTTATTTCCGAGGGGCGTCACCGGGGAGCTGTTTTTT.

This clonotype was counted a few times. The rearrangement links TRBV15 to TRBJ2-7; D remains ambiguous. The CDR3 has 12 amino acids. Trimming removed 8 bases from V and 0 bases from J, with 8 bases in between. Germline CDR1 and CDR2: LNHNV and YYDKDF (reference sequence). The DNA of the CDR3 is TGTGCCACCGGGCAGAACTCCTACGAGCAGTACTTC. Translating it yields CATGQNSYEQYF.

Only a few counts were recorded for this clonotype. This chain links TRBV28 with TRBJ1-2; possible D gene TRBD1, 5 bases. This CDR3 contains 14 residues. The germline V gene has CDR1 MDHEN and CDR2 SYDVKM. The germline V and J ends were trimmed by 4 bases and 4 bases, with 13 bases remaining between them. The CDR3 reads CASSSLGGGYGYTF. CDR3 in DNA: TGTGCCAGCAGTTCCTTGGGGGGTGGCTATGGCTACACCTTC.

The V and J genes are TRBV7-2 and TRBJ1-1; D ambiguous. The germline V and J ends were trimmed by 0 bases and 0 bases, with 2 bases remaining between them. CDR3 length: 13 amino acids. Germline values: CDR1 SGHTA, CDR2 FQGNSA. The CDR3 loop reads CASSLALNTEAFF. The DNA for the CDR3 is TGTGCCAGCAGCTTAGCTCTGAACACTGAAGCTTTCTTT.

The V and J genes are TRBV7-2 and TRBJ2-1; D possibly uses TRBD1 or TRBD2 (5 bases each). The CDR3 length is 12 residues. Trimming pared 4 bases from V and 11 bases from J, leaving 12 bases between. Germline V gene lookup returns CDR1 SGHTA and CDR2 FQGNSA. In DNA form, the CDR3 reads TGTGCCAGCAGCTCTCCACCGGGACAGCAGTTCTTC. Translation: CASSSPPGQQFF.

The chain is built from TRBV20-1 and TRBJ2-2; D gene uncertain. The germline V and J ends were trimmed by 5 bases and 4 bases, with 17 bases remaining between them. Germline CDR1 and CDR2: DFQATT and SNEGSKA (reference sequence). The CDR3 loop spans 15 amino acids. CDR3 protein: CSALDALIPTGELFF. The DNA for the CDR3 is TGCAGTGCTTTAGACGCCCTGATACCCACCGGGGAGCTGTTTTTT.

This chain connects TRBV20-1 to TRBJ2-5, with TRBD2 matching 7 bases. V shed 5 bases and J 4 bases; nucleotides not matched to a gene: 13. The CDR3 extends over 15 amino acids. The germline CDR1 and CDR2 sequences are DFQATT and SNEGSKA (reference sequence). The CDR3 protein is CSAPSRRGWGETQYF. CDR3 DNA: TGCAGTGCTCCCTCTCGGCGGGGGTGGGGAGAGACCCAGTACTTC.

The genes are TRBV30 and TRBJ1-5; a possible D gene is TRBD1 (6 bases). The CDR3 spans 13 residues. V was pared by 4 bases and J by 2 bases, with 9 bases between. The germline CDR1 and CDR2 sequences are GTSNPN and SVGIG (reference sequence). This CDR3 reads CAWNREGNQPQHF. CDR3 nucleotides: TGTGCCTGGAACAGGGAAGGCAATCAGCCCCAGCATTTT. Based on the CDR3 plus reference TRBV30 and TRBJ1-5, the full variable domain is SQTIHQWPATLVQPVGSPLSLECTVEGTSNPNLYWYRQAAGRGLQLLFYSVGIGQISSEVPQNLSASRPQDRQFILSSKKLLLSDSGFYLCAWNREGNQPQHFGDGTRLSIL.

The chain recombines TRBV30 with TRBJ2-3; 7 bases agree with TRBD2. Germline V gives CDR1 GTSNPN, CDR2 SVGIG (reference sequence). Trimming cost V 0 bases and J 8 bases; bases outside gene matches: 8. This CDR3 comprises 14 residues. The CDR3 sequence: CAWSVGASGGTQYF. The CDR3 DNA reads as TGTGCCTGGAGTGTAGGTGCTAGCGGAGGTACGCAGTATTTT.

The J gene is TRBJ2-1, the V gene TRBV7-2; 8 positions agree with TRBD2. With the DNA end fitting TRBJ2-7 better, the J assignment may be wrong. This CDR3 spans 16 amino acids. Germline V CDR1 and CDR2: SGHTA, FQGNSA. The CDR3 loop is CASGPGGRTRLGEQYF. CDR3 bases: TGTGCCAGCGGCCCCGGCGGGAGGACTAGGCTGGGGGAGCAGTACTTC.

V is TRBV5-4 and J is TRBJ1-6; D uncertain. The CDR3 loop spans 15 amino acids. With 3 bases removed from V and 7 bases from J, the gap between germline ends came to 14 bases. Germline CDR1 reads SGHNT; CDR2 reads YYREEE (reference sequence). The CDR3 nucleotides read TGTGCCAGCAGCTCCGGACCCTCGGGAAATTCACCCCTCCACTTT. This sequence encodes CASSSGPSGNSPLHF.

This rearrangement joins TRBV19 to TRBJ1-1; D gene uncertain. Germline V lookup: CDR1 LNHDA, CDR2 SQIVND (reference sequence). Deletions cut 7 bases from V and 0 bases from J, with 15 bases between. The CDR3 runs 15 residues. The CDR3 region has the DNA TGTGCCAGTATGTGGTCACAGACGATGAACACTGAAGCTTTCTTT. Its translation is CASMWSQTMNTEAFF.

DNA for the CDR3: TGTGCCAGCAGCATCTCCGGGGGTGAAGCTTTCTTT. Protein sequence: CASSISGGEAFF. This rearrangement joins TRBV11-3 to TRBJ1-1; possibly TRBD1 for D (5 bases). Per the germline V gene, CDR1 is SGHNT and CDR2 is YENEEA. V lost 5 bases, J lost 7 bases, and 11 bases lay in between. CDR3 length equals 12 residues.

The chain joins TRBV5-4 to TRBJ2-7; no clear D gene. Trimming took 4 bases from V and 2 from J, leaving 16 bases between them. This CDR3 has 15 amino acids. Germline V gene sequence: CDR1 SGHNT, CDR2 YYREEE (reference sequence). The CDR3 is CASSGIKGQAYEQYF. Here the CDR3 DNA reads TGTGCCAGCAGCGGGATTAAAGGGCAGGCCTACGAGCAGTACTTC.

The J gene is TRBJ1-2, the V gene TRBV27, with D possibly being TRBD1 (6 bases). This CDR3 comprises 13 residues. Trimming stripped 8 bases from V and 4 bases from J, with 14 bases between. Germline-derived CDR1 and CDR2 are MNHEY and SMNVEV (reference sequence). The CDR3 bases are TGTGCCAGCGCGCGGAGGGGGTTCTATGGCTACACCTTC. It is translated as CASARRGFYGYTF.

The rearrangement links TRBV20-1 to TRBJ2-4, with 11 bases matching TRBD2. Germline CDR1 is DFQATT and CDR2 is SNEGSKA (reference sequence). The trim removed 6 bases at V and 2 bases at J, leaving 15 bases unmatched. This CDR3 has 18 residues. The CDR3 DNA is TGCAGTGCCGGCCGGGGGTCTAGCGGGAGGCTAACCAAAAACATTCAGTACTTC. Its translation: CSAGRGSSGRLTKNIQYF.